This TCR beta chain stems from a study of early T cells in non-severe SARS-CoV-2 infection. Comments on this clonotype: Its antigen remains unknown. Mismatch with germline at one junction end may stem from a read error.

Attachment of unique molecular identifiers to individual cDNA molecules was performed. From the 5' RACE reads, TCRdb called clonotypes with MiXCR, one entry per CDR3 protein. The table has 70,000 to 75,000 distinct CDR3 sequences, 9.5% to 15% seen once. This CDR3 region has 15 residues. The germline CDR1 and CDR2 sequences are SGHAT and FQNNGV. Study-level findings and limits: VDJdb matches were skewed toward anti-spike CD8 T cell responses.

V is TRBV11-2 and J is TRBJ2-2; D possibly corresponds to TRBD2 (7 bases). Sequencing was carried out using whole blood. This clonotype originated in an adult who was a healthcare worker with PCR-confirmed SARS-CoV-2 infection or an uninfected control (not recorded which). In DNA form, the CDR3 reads TGTGCCAGCAGCTTCGGGGGGCTCGACACCGGGGAGCTTTTTTTT. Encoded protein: CASSFGGLDTGELFF. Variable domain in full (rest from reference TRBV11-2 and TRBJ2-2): EAGVAQSPRYKIIEKRQSVAFWCNPISGHATLYWYQQILGQGPKLLIQFQNNGVVDDSQLPKDRFSAERLKGVDSTLKIQPAKLEDSAVYLCASSFGGLDTGELFFGEGSRLTVL.